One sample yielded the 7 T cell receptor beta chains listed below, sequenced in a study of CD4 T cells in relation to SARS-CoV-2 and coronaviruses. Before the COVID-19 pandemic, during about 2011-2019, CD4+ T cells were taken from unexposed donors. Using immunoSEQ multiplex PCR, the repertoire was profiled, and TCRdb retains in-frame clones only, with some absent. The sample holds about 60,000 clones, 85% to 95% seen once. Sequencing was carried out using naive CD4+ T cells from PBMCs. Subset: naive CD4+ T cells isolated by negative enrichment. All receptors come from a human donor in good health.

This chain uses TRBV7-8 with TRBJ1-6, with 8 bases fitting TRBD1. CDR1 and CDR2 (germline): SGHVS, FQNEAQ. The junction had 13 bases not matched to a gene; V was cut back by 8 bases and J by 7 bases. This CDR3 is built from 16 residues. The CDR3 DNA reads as TGTGCCAGCGGGGGACAGGACAACCGGGGGAATTCACCCCTCCACTTT. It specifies CASGGQDNRGNSPLHF.

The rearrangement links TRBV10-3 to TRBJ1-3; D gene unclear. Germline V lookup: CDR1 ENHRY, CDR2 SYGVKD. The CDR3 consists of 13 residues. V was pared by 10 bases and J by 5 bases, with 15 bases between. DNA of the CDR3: TGTGCCACCCACACGGGGATTCGAAACACCATATATTTT. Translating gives CATHTGIRNTIYF.

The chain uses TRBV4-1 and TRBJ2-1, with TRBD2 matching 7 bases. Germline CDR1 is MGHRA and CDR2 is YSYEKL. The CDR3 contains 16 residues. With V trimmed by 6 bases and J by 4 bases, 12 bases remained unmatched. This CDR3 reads CASRTTLAEGYNEQFF. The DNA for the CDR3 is TGCGCCAGCAGAACGACCCTAGCGGAGGGTTACAATGAGCAGTTCTTC.

The CDR3 coding sequence is TGTGCCAGCAAGGAAGATTCACCCCTCCACTTT. As protein: CASKEDSPLHF. J is TRBJ1-6 and V is TRBV6-5; D unclear. Deletions cut 7 bases from V and 8 bases from J, with 6 bases between. The CDR3 consists of 11 residues. The germline CDR1 and CDR2 sequences are MNHEY and SVGAGI.

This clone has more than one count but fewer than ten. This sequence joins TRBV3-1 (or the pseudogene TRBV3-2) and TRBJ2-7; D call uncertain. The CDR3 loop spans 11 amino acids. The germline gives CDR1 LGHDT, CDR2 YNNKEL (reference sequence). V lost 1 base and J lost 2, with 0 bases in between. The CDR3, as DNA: TGTGCCAGCAGCCAAGCCTACGAGCAGTACTTC. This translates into CASSQAYEQYF.

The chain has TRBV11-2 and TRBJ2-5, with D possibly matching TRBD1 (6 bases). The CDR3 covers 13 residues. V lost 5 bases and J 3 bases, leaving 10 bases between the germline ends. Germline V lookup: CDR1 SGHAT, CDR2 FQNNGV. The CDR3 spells CASSPRQEETQYF. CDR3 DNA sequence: TGTGCCAGCAGCCCCCGACAGGAAGAGACCCAGTACTTC.

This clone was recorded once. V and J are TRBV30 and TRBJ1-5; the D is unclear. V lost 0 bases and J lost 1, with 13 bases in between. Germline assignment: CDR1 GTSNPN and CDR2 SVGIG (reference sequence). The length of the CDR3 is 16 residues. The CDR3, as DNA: TGTGCCTGGAGTGTCCCTTACGGGCCCAGCAATCAGCCCCAGCATTTT. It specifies CAWSVPYGPSNQPQHF. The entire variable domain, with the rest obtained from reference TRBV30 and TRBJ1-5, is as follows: SQTIHQWPATLVQPVGSPLSLECTVEGTSNPNLYWYRQAAGRGLQLLFYSVGIGQISSEVPQNLSASRPQDRQFILSSKKLLLSDSGFYLCAWSVPYGPSNQPQHFGDGTRLSIL.